The entry that follows covers one TCR beta chain sequence. At one end the junction does not follow the germline gene, possibly because of a read error. These data are taken from a study of blood T cell repertoires in COVID-19. Libraries were prepared by immunoSEQ multiplex PCR; TCRdb keeps only in-frame clonotypes and omits some of them. The profile shows 150,000 to 200,000 clones, around 80% of them singletons. This clonotype originated in a woman aged 45-65 years in a cohort exposed to, infected with or recovered from COVID-19 (not recorded which). Sequenced input: PBMCs or T cells enriched from blood (not recorded which).

CDR3 loop: CASSLAAGSLGAF. The CDR3 nucleotides read TGTGCCAGCAGTTTGGCGGCAGGGTCCCTAGGGGCTTTC. The chain employs TRBV12-3 or TRBV12-4 and TRBJ1-2; tentatively, D is TRBD1 (5 bases). The CDR3 covers 13 residues.